This T cell receptor (beta chain) was identified during a study of Graves' ophthalmopathy and Graves' hyperthyroidism. The ends were cut back, 3 bases at V and 2 bases at J, with 10 bases in the middle. This CDR3 is built from 13 residues. The germline V gene has CDR1 DFQATT and CDR2 SNEGSKA (reference sequence). This clonotype was seen only once. RNA transcripts were the source from which TCR beta CDR3 regions were amplified. Second-round multiplex PCR came after a first-round RT-PCR that employed HTBI primers. TCRdb reprocessed the multiplex PCR reads with MiXCR, giving one entry per CDR3 protein. The data contain some 360,000 distinct CDR3 sequences, approximately 18% of them singletons.

Sequencing input: peripheral blood. The TCR originated in an adult woman with stable Graves' hyperthyroidism. The chain has TRBV20-1 and TRBJ2-5; D is unresolved. CDR3 residues: CSARKLGQETQYF. CDR3 bases: TGCAGTGCTAGGAAGTTGGGGCAAGAGACCCAGTACTTC.